The entry below describes one TCR beta chain. The data derive from a study of blood T cell repertoires in COVID-19. Those who participated ranged in age from roughly 18 to 95 years and resided in approximately 26 US areas. Categorization into cohorts depended on clinical history that participants reported. The CDR3 sequence is 16 residues long. The V gene's germline CDR1 is SGHRS and CDR2 YFSETQ. Trimming cost V 4 bases and J 3 bases; bases outside gene matches: 7. Per the original data handling: For nucleated cells, counts were estimated from reference gene primer amplification. Generated by immunoSEQ multiplex PCR, the TCRdb table keeps only in-frame clones and is missing some. D and trimming were read from the DNA, whereas the V and J calls and clone size are those reported in that table. The sample has over 150,000 clones; 87% are singletons.

The chain links TRBV5-1 to TRBJ1-2; 12 nucleotides line up with TRBD1. This receptor was taken from a woman aged 45-60 years who had recovered from COVID-19. The sample taken for sequencing was PBMCs or T cells enriched from blood (not recorded which). CDR3 bases: TGCGCCAGCAGCCCGATGGGACAGGGGGCGGACTATGGCTACACCTTC. It specifies CASSPMGQGADYGYTF.